This TCR beta chain was sequenced during a study of OX40 agonist ivuxolimab in advanced cancers. V was pared by 1 base and J by 3 bases, with 9 bases between. Germline V gene data show CDR1 as SQVTM and CDR2 as ANQGSEA. CDR3 length: 13 amino acids. The protocol was immunoSEQ multiplex PCR, while the TCRdb copy is restricted to in-frame clones and leaves out a portion. Of approximately 90,000 clones listed, around 88% were seen once; the top ten hold approximately 1.5%. On this clone itself: Its antigen is not known.

Whole-study results and caveats: Among the least clonally expanded were partial responders at 0.1-3.0 mg/kg.

Sequencing was performed on CD4+ or CD8+ T cells sorted from blood, taken in a trial of the OX40 agonist ivuxolimab. The TCR originated in an adult with an advanced solid tumor such as melanoma, head and neck, liver or kidney cancer. The gene calls are TRBV29-1 and TRBJ1-1; D ambiguous. The chain's CDR3 is CSVEVGRYTEAFF. The CDR3, as DNA: TGCAGCGTTGAAGTCGGCAGGTACACTGAAGCTTTCTTT.